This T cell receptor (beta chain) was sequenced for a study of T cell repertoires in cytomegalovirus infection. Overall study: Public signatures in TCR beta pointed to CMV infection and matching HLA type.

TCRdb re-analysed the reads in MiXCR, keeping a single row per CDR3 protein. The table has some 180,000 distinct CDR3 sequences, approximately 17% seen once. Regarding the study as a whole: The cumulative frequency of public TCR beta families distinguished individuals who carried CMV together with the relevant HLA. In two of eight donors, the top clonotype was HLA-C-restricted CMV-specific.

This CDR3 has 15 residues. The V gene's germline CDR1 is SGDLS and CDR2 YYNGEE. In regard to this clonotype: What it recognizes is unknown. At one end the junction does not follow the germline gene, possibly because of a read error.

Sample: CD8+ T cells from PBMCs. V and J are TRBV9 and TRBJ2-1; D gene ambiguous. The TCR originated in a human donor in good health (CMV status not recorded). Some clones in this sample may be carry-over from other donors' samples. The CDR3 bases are TGTCCCAGCAGCGTAGAGTTTAGCTCCTACAATGAGCAGTTCTTC. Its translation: CPSSVEFSSYNEQFF.